This is a list of T cell receptor beta chains from one sample in a study of beta chain features in type 1 diabetes. The method was immunoSEQ multiplex PCR; TCRdb's version includes in-frame clones alone and lacks a portion of them. The sample shows some 270,000 clones, 8% of them seen only once. The sample consisted of central memory CD4+ T cells from blood. The receptors here all came from a woman between 18 and 30 years old in good health. CDR3s include the opening cysteine and the closing phenylalanine or tryptophan. D genes are given only for firm matches. Not every row has a clone size; where given, it reads once, few, many or a size class.

CDR3aa: CASSSFGTSGRGDEQFF
CDR3nt: TGTGCCAGCAGTTCCTTCGGGACTAGCGGGAGAGGGGATGAGCAGTTCTTC
abundance: .
d_gene: TRBD2
j_gene: TRBJ2-1
v_gene: TRBV27

CDR3aa: CASSATGGTHQPQHF
CDR3nt: TGTGCCAGCAGTGCCACAGGGGGAACTCATCAGCCCCAGCATTTT
abundance: many
d_gene: TRBD1
j_gene: TRBJ1-5
v_gene: TRBV9

CDR3aa: CAWSVGGGSYEQYF
CDR3nt: TGTGCCTGGAGTGTGGGCGGGGGGAGCTACGAGCAGTACTTC
abundance: .
d_gene: TRBD2
j_gene: TRBJ2-7
v_gene: TRBV30

CDR3aa: CASSVATTSGSLGGGNEQFF
CDR3nt: TGTGCCAGCAGCGTAGCTACAACTAGCGGGAGTCTTGGGGGCGGGAATGAGCAGTTCTTC
abundance: few
d_gene: TRBD2
j_gene: TRBJ2-1
v_gene: TRBV9

CDR3aa: CASSLVQYSNNEQFF
CDR3nt: TGTGCCAGCAGCTTGGTGCAATACAGTAACAATGAGCAGTTCTTC
abundance: few
d_gene: .
j_gene: TRBJ2-1
v_gene: TRBV5-4

CDR3aa: CASSPPTGGNTGELFF
CDR3nt: TGTGCCAGCAGCCCTCCGACAGGGGGCAACACCGGGGAGCTGTTTTTT
abundance: few
d_gene: TRBD1
j_gene: TRBJ2-2
v_gene: TRBV6-6

CDR3aa: CASSTDHNQPQHF
CDR3nt: TGTGCCAGCTCGACAGATCACAATCAGCCCCAGCATTTT
abundance: .
d_gene: .
j_gene: TRBJ1-5
v_gene: TRBV6-1

CDR3aa: CASSPRLVAGNTEAFF
CDR3nt: TGTGCCAGCAGTCCAAGACTCGTGGCGGGGAACACTGAAGCTTTCTTT
abundance: many
d_gene: .
j_gene: TRBJ1-1
v_gene: TRBV7-2

CDR3aa: CASSSTSGRYEQYF
CDR3nt: TGTGCCAGCAGCAGTACTAGCGGGAGGTACGAGCAGTACTTC
abundance: .
d_gene: TRBD2
j_gene: TRBJ2-7
v_gene: TRBV7-8

CDR3aa: CASTLQVSYNEQFF
CDR3nt: TGTGCCAGCACGCTACAAGTTTCCTACAATGAGCAGTTCTTC
abundance: many
d_gene: .
j_gene: TRBJ2-1
v_gene: TRBV2

CDR3aa: CASSDASRLGSGANVLTF
CDR3nt: TGCGCCAGCAGCGATGCTAGCAGGCTCGGATCTGGGGCCAACGTCCTGACTTTC
abundance: few
d_gene: .
j_gene: TRBJ2-6
v_gene: TRBV5-1

CDR3aa: CASSYQETQYF
CDR3nt: TGTGCCAGCAGTTACCAAGAGACCCAGTACTTC
abundance: many
d_gene: .
j_gene: TRBJ2-5
v_gene: TRBV2

CDR3aa: CASSQVLKGTDTQYF
CDR3nt: TGCGCCAGCAGCCAAGTCCTCAAGGGCACAGATACGCAGTATTTT
abundance: few
d_gene: .
j_gene: TRBJ2-3
v_gene: TRBV4-3

CDR3aa: CASTEDSPRNYGYTF
CDR3nt: TGTGCCAGCACCGAAGACAGCCCTCGGAACTATGGCTACACCTTC
abundance: .
d_gene: .
j_gene: TRBJ1-2
v_gene: TRBV6-6

CDR3aa: CATSPKRVGGELFF
CDR3nt: TGTGCCACCAGCCCTAAGAGGGTTGGAGGGGAGCTGTTTTTT
abundance: few
d_gene: .
j_gene: TRBJ2-2
v_gene: TRBV15

CDR3aa: CASTDHRDKQFF
CDR3nt: TGTGCCAGCACGGATCACAGGGACAAGCAGTTCTTC
abundance: .
d_gene: .
j_gene: TRBJ2-1
v_gene: TRBV6-5

CDR3aa: CASSLLGGENYGYTF
CDR3nt: TGCGCCAGCAGCTTGTTGGGCGGAGAAAACTATGGCTACACCTTC
abundance: few
d_gene: .
j_gene: TRBJ1-2
v_gene: TRBV5-1

CDR3aa: CASSFVTSGTDTQYF
CDR3nt: TGTGCCAGCAGCTTCGTCACTTCTGGCACAGATACGCAGTATTTT
abundance: .
d_gene: .
j_gene: TRBJ2-3
v_gene: TRBV11-1

CDR3aa: CASSQGSLQDTQYF
CDR3nt: TGCGCCAGCAGCCAAGGGTCCCTACAGGATACGCAGTATTTT
abundance: many
d_gene: .
j_gene: TRBJ2-3
v_gene: TRBV4-1

CDR3aa: CASSPRTSGNEQYF
CDR3nt: TGTGCCAGCAGCCCTCGGACTAGCGGGAACGAGCAGTACTTC
abundance: .
d_gene: TRBD2
j_gene: TRBJ2-7
v_gene: TRBV7-2

CDR3aa: CASSVDRLPYGYTF
CDR3nt: TGTGCCAGCAGCGTAGACAGGCTCCCCTATGGCTACACCTTC
abundance: .
d_gene: .
j_gene: TRBJ1-2
v_gene: TRBV9

CDR3aa: CASRSGLRTEAFF
CDR3nt: TGTGCCAGCAGATCAGGGCTTAGGACTGAAGCTTTCTTT
abundance: many
d_gene: .
j_gene: TRBJ1-1
v_gene: TRBV28

CDR3aa: CASGRGGFGETQYF
CDR3nt: TGTGCCAGCGGACGAGGGGGTTTTGGAGAGACCCAGTACTTC
abundance: .
d_gene: .
j_gene: TRBJ2-5
v_gene: TRBV7-2

CDR3aa: CASSSLKANYGYTF
CDR3nt: TGTGCCAGCAGTTCCCTGAAGGCTAACTATGGCTACACCTTC
abundance: few
d_gene: .
j_gene: TRBJ1-2
v_gene: TRBV28

CDR3aa: CASSLARASGYTF
CDR3nt: TGTGCCAGCAGCTTAGCCAGGGCGTCTGGCTACACCTTC
abundance: few
d_gene: .
j_gene: TRBJ1-2
v_gene: TRBV7-2

CDR3aa: CASSSFYGTSTDTQYF
CDR3nt: TGCGCCAGCAGCTCCTTTTATGGGACTAGCACAGATACGCAGTATTTT
abundance: .
d_gene: .
j_gene: TRBJ2-3
v_gene: TRBV5-1

CDR3aa: CASSLPPGHGLPVF
CDR3nt: TGTGCCAGCAGCTTACCCCCGGGACACGGCCTCCCGGTCTTC
abundance: .
d_gene: .
j_gene: TRBJ2-1
v_gene: TRBV7-9

CDR3aa: CASSLLSAGDQADTQYF
CDR3nt: TGTGCCAGCAGTTTACTTTCAGCGGGGGACCAGGCAGATACGCAGTATTTT
abundance: many
d_gene: TRBD2
j_gene: TRBJ2-3
v_gene: TRBV27

CDR3aa: CASSGPSISGNTIYF
CDR3nt: TGTGCCAGCAGCGGACCCTCGATCTCTGGAAACACCATATATTTT
abundance: .
d_gene: .
j_gene: TRBJ1-3
v_gene: TRBV11-2

CDR3aa: CASSPQQVSYNEQFF
CDR3nt: TGTGCCAGCAGCCCGCAGCAGGTCTCCTACAATGAGCAGTTCTTC
abundance: .
d_gene: .
j_gene: TRBJ2-1
v_gene: TRBV4-2

CDR3aa: CSVEERAVGNYGYTF
CDR3nt: TGCAGCGTTGAAGAACGGGCGGTGGGGAACTATGGCTACACCTTC
abundance: few
d_gene: .
j_gene: TRBJ1-2
v_gene: TRBV29-1

CDR3aa: CASSPGRVAGNTIYF
CDR3nt: TGTGCCAGCAGCCCCGGCAGGGTGGCTGGAAACACCATATATTTT
abundance: .
d_gene: .
j_gene: TRBJ1-3
v_gene: TRBV13

CDR3aa: CASSLQGINGYTF
CDR3nt: TGTGCCAGCAGTTTACAGGGGATTAATGGCTACACCTTC
abundance: few
d_gene: .
j_gene: TRBJ1-2
v_gene: TRBV28

CDR3aa: CASSLKERVPNTGELFF
CDR3nt: TGTGCCAGCAGCTTAAAGGAGCGGGTCCCGAACACCGGGGAGCTGTTTTTT
abundance: few
d_gene: .
j_gene: TRBJ2-2
v_gene: TRBV11-2

CDR3aa: CAISGGSTYEQYF
CDR3nt: TGTGCCATCAGTGGCGGGAGCACCTACGAGCAGTACTTC
abundance: many
d_gene: TRBD2
j_gene: TRBJ2-7
v_gene: TRBV10-3

CDR3aa: CASSRGHQETQYF
CDR3nt: TGTGCCAGCAGCCGAGGGCACCAAGAGACCCAGTACTTC
abundance: many
d_gene: .
j_gene: TRBJ2-5
v_gene: TRBV7-9

CDR3aa: CASRQGPAYEQYF
CDR3nt: TGTGCCAGCAGACAGGGACCAGCCTACGAGCAGTACTTC
abundance: few
d_gene: .
j_gene: TRBJ2-7
v_gene: TRBV14

CDR3aa: CASKGTANTGELFF
CDR3nt: TGCGCCAGCAAGGGGACAGCGAACACCGGGGAGCTGTTTTTT
abundance: .
d_gene: TRBD1
j_gene: TRBJ2-2
v_gene: TRBV5-1

CDR3aa: CAWSPGSSGNTIYF
CDR3nt: TGTGCCTGGAGTCCAGGGTCCTCTGGAAACACCATATATTTT
abundance: .
d_gene: .
j_gene: TRBJ1-3
v_gene: TRBV30

CDR3aa: CASASRVTGAGANVLTF
CDR3nt: TGTGCCAGCGCTTCCCGCGTAACAGGGGCTGGGGCCAACGTCCTGACTTTC
abundance: .
d_gene: TRBD1
j_gene: TRBJ2-6
v_gene: TRBV28

CDR3aa: CASSQVAGTQYF
CDR3nt: TGTGCCAGTAGTCAGGTTGCGGGGACCCAGTACTTC
abundance: .
d_gene: .
j_gene: TRBJ2-5
v_gene: TRBV19

CDR3aa: CASSSEGQKNQPQHF
CDR3nt: TGTGCCAGCAGCTCCGAGGGACAGAAAAATCAGCCCCAGCATTTT
abundance: .
d_gene: TRBD1
j_gene: TRBJ1-5
v_gene: TRBV5-8

CDR3aa: CASSDSGGGRPQHF
CDR3nt: TGTGCCAGCAGTGACTCAGGGGGAGGTAGGCCCCAGCATTTT
abundance: .
d_gene: TRBD1
j_gene: TRBJ1-5
v_gene: TRBV2

CDR3aa: CASSMEPGGRTEAFF
CDR3nt: TGTGCCAGTAGTATGGAACCAGGGGGCAGGACTGAAGCTTTCTTT
abundance: few
d_gene: TRBD1
j_gene: TRBJ1-1
v_gene: TRBV19

CDR3aa: CASSRQDGLTEAFF
CDR3nt: TGCGCCAGCAGCCGACAGGACGGTTTAACTGAAGCTTTCTTT
abundance: few
d_gene: .
j_gene: TRBJ1-1
v_gene: TRBV7-9

CDR3aa: CASTTAGGSRPQHF
CDR3nt: TGTGCCAGCACCACTGCCGGGGGTAGTAGGCCCCAGCATTTT
abundance: .
d_gene: .
j_gene: TRBJ1-5
v_gene: TRBV28

CDR3aa: CASSEGRDDEQFF
CDR3nt: TGTGCCAGCAGTGAGGGACGGGACGATGAGCAGTTCTTC
abundance: few
d_gene: .
j_gene: TRBJ2-1
v_gene: TRBV6-4